This T cell receptor (beta chain) derives from a study of blood T cell repertoires in COVID-19. Whole-study context: From the United States, Italy and Spain came samples of acute and convalescent COVID-19. T cells, B-cell-depleted T cells, or PBMCs provided the cDNA or gDNA that served as material.

Original data processing: Amplified reference gene primers provided the basis for estimating nucleated cell counts. Clones were sequenced by immunoSEQ multiplex PCR, and TCRdb holds only the in-frame ones, with some missing. V and J calls and clone size follow that table, whereas D and trimming were derived from the DNA. The sample contains about 50,000 clones, 92% of which appear only once. This CDR3 is 16 amino acids long. Trimming removed 5 bases from V and 0 bases from J; junction bases left unmatched: 6. The germline CDR1 and CDR2 sequences are SGHTA and FQGTGA. The rearrangement joins TRBV7-3 to TRBJ2-2; TRBD2 matches 7 bases. Specimen: peripheral blood. This sequence originates from a man between 45 and 60 years old with active COVID-19. CDR3: CASSPGLVSNTGELFF. CDR3 DNA sequence: TGTGCCAGCAGCCCCGGACTAGTCTCGAACACCGGGGAGCTGTTTTTT.